Following are 32 T cell receptor beta chains from one sample sequenced in a study of T-cell reconstitution after alpha-beta-depleted transplantation in children. Unique molecular identifiers were used to barcode this TCRbeta library. TCRdb reprocessed the PCR reads with MiXCR, giving one entry per CDR3 protein. Of some 440,000 distinct CDR3 sequences listed, about a sixth are singletons. Source: PBMCs, mostly from graft donor cells, taken 360 days after TCRalphabeta/CD19-depleted stem cell transplant. These receptors came from a boy in the first two years of life who had a stem cell transplant for Wiskott-Aldrich syndrome, so the T cells may come from the graft donor.

The rearrangement uses TRBV6-5 and TRBJ1-4, with D hard to call. Germline assignment: CDR1 MNHEY and CDR2 SVGAGI. CDR3 length equals 15 residues. The ends were cut back, 0 bases at V and 8 bases at J, with 13 bases in the middle. In DNA form, the CDR3 reads TGTGCCAGCAGTTACTCGGCGACAAAGAGGGAAAAACTGTTTTTT. Encoded protein: CASSYSATKREKLFF.

The rearrangement joins TRBV2 to TRBJ1-2, with D perhaps TRBD1 (5 bases). This CDR3 region has 14 residues. Trimming removed 1 base from V and 0 bases from J, with 6 bases in between. Germline V gene sequence: CDR1 SNHLY, CDR2 FYNNEI. The CDR3 coding sequence is TGTGCCAGCAGTGAAGGGGGGACTAACTATGGCTACACCTTC. Translated, it gives CASSEGGTNYGYTF.

This clonotype was counted a few times. The CDR3 DNA follows: TGTGCCAGCAAGATGACAGGGAGAGAGACCCAGTACTTC. This encodes CASKMTGRETQYF. The chain links TRBV27 to TRBJ2-5; 7 positions match TRBD1. The CDR3 is 13 residues long. Trimming took 7 bases from V and 4 from J; bases not matched to a gene: 6. Per the germline V gene, CDR1 is MNHEY and CDR2 is SMNVEV (reference sequence).

This clonotype was seen at least ten times. The chain uses TRBV6-5 and TRBJ1-2, with D tentatively TRBD1 (6 bases). The V and J ends lost 2 bases and 7 bases respectively, with 17 bases between them. Germline V gene data show CDR1 as MNHEY and CDR2 as SVGAGI. This CDR3 region has 15 residues. Written as DNA, the CDR3 is TGTGCCAGCAGTTACGAATCCAGGGGAAGCGGTGGCTACACCTTC. Its translation: CASSYESRGSGGYTF.

The chain employs TRBV29-1 and TRBJ1-1; D is perhaps TRBD1 (6 bases). The germline V gene has CDR1 SQVTM and CDR2 ANQGSEA. Trimming took 6 bases from V and 1 from J, leaving 9 bases between them. The length of the CDR3 is 12 residues. The CDR3 DNA reads TGCAGCGTCCGAGGGGGGAACACTGAAGCTTTCTTT. Residues: CSVRGGNTEAFF.

The V and J genes are TRBV20-1 and TRBJ2-5; D is perhaps TRBD2 (5 bases). CDR3 size: 13 residues. The germline gives CDR1 DFQATT, CDR2 SNEGSKA (reference sequence). Trimming removed 4 bases from V and 4 bases from J, with 13 bases in between. The CDR3 region is CSATGGGGETQYF. CDR3 DNA: TGCAGTGCTACAGGAGGAGGAGGAGAGACCCAGTACTTC.

This clonotype was found many times. This rearrangement joins TRBV6-5 to TRBJ2-3; D unresolved. The CDR3 sequence is 13 residues long. Germline CDR1 and CDR2: MNHEY and SVGAGI. Trimming cost V 2 bases and J 2 bases, with 5 bases left between them. The CDR3 protein is CASSYGFTDTQYF. In nucleotides, the CDR3 is TGTGCCAGCAGTTACGGATTCACAGATACGCAGTATTTT.

The genes are TRBV20-1 and TRBJ2-7, with D hard to call. Germline loops: CDR1 DFQATT, CDR2 SNEGSKA (reference sequence). The V gene lost 0 bases and the J gene lost 6 bases, with 15 bases spanning the gap. This CDR3 has 14 amino acids. The CDR3 region is CSARDRVRVSEQYF. Here the CDR3 DNA reads TGCAGTGCTAGAGATCGTGTCCGGGTCTCCGAGCAGTACTTC.

This clonotype came up a few times. V usage is TRBV12-3 or TRBV12-4 and J usage is TRBJ2-5, with 8 nucleotides matching TRBD1. This CDR3 spans 14 amino acids. V shed 5 bases, J shed 1 base, and the junction held 3 bases outside the gene matches. CDR3 region: CASSRDRTQETQYF. In nucleotides, the CDR3 is TGTGCCAGCAGTAGGGACAGGACCCAAGAGACCCAGTACTTC.

There are a few counts of this clonotype. J is TRBJ2-7 and V is TRBV3-1, with D maybe TRBD2 (5 bases). The CDR3 spans 12 residues. Per the germline V gene, CDR1 is LGHDT and CDR2 is YNNKEL (reference sequence). Trimming stripped 4 bases from V and 5 bases from J, with 9 bases between. CDR3 nucleotides: TGTGCCAGCAGCCGTGTGGGAGACGAGCAGTACTTC. Its protein product is CASSRVGDEQYF.

The table lists this clonotype with a few counts. CDR3 bases: TGTGCCAGCAGCTTAGAATCCGGGAGGCACGAGCAGTACTTC. It is translated as CASSLESGRHEQYF. The rearrangement joins TRBV7-2 to TRBJ2-7; 7 nucleotides line up with TRBD2. This CDR3 region has 14 residues. Trimming at V came to 1 base and at J to 5 bases, leaving 5 bases not matched to a gene. The V gene's germline CDR1 is SGHTA and CDR2 FQGNSA.

The chain joins TRBV7-9 to TRBJ2-7; 10 bases agree with TRBD1. V lost 0 bases, J lost 4 bases, and 6 bases stayed unmatched. CDR1 is SEHNR and CDR2 is FQNEAQ in the germline V gene (reference sequence). This CDR3 is built from 16 residues. Here the CDR3 reads CASSLAGQGEGYEQYF. CDR3 nucleotide sequence: TGTGCCAGCAGCTTAGCTGGACAGGGGGAGGGATACGAGCAGTACTTC.

V is TRBV7-9 and J is TRBJ2-7; the D is unclear. The CDR3 consists of 16 residues. The germline CDR1 and CDR2 sequences are SEHNR and FQNEAQ (reference sequence). V lost 1 base and J 0 bases, leaving 13 bases between the germline ends. The CDR3 is CASSLVPRRGSYEQYF. For the CDR3, the DNA is TGTGCCAGCAGCTTAGTTCCTAGGCGAGGCTCCTACGAGCAGTACTTC.

This clonotype was seen a single time. This chain links TRBV5-1 with TRBJ1-6; unclear D gene. The CDR3 length is 18 residues. Germline loops: CDR1 SGHRS, CDR2 YFSETQ. V dropped 1 base and J dropped 0 bases, with 14 bases sitting between them. The CDR3 DNA reads TGCGCCAGCAGCTTGACGGCAGCCGTCAACTCCTATAATTCACCCCTCCACTTT. Protein: CASSLTAAVNSYNSPLHF.

The rearrangement links TRBV10-3 to TRBJ2-2, with D possibly being TRBD2 (5 bases). Between the trimmed V and J ends, which lost 8 bases and 5 bases, there was a span of 9 bases. In germline, CDR1 is ENHRY, CDR2 SYGVKD. The CDR3 loop spans 12 amino acids. The CDR3 loop is CAIGRGTGELFF. The CDR3 DNA is TGTGCCATCGGCCGAGGGACCGGGGAGCTGTTTTTT.

The chain uses TRBV7-2 and TRBJ2-6; 7 bases map to TRBD2. Germline CDR1 is SGHTA and CDR2 is FQGNSA. The CDR3 has 17 amino acids. The trim removed 2 bases at V and 9 bases at J, leaving 13 bases unmatched. CDR3 DNA: TGTGCCAGCAGCTTAAGGGCAGGCCCAGGGAGGGTCAACGTCCTGACTTTC. The encoded protein is CASSLRAGPGRVNVLTF.

This clonotype occurred many times. This chain uses TRBV28 with TRBJ2-2; D is tentatively TRBD1 or TRBD2 (5 bases each). This CDR3 is built from 16 residues. CDR1 and CDR2 from the germline V gene are MDHEN and SYDVKM. Deletions cut 7 bases from V and 2 bases from J, with 17 bases between. CDR3: CASTLTNGGNTGELFF. DNA for the CDR3: TGTGCCAGCACCCTGACGAATGGGGGAAACACCGGGGAGCTGTTTTTT.

This clonotype was picked up a small number of times. V is TRBV7-9 and J is TRBJ2-1, with D tentatively TRBD2 (6 bases). This CDR3 spans 15 amino acids. The V gene's germline CDR1 is SEHNR and CDR2 FQNEAQ (reference sequence). Trimming pared 5 bases from V and 5 bases from J, leaving 16 bases between. The CDR3 reads CASSRGGAQHNEQFF. For the CDR3, the DNA is TGTGCCAGCAGCCGGGGAGGCGCTCAACACAATGAGCAGTTCTTC.

The CDR3 reads CASSRDRPFSPLHF. The DNA for the CDR3 is TGTGCCAGCAGTAGGGACAGGCCGTTTTCACCCCTCCACTTT. The V and J genes are TRBV6-5 and TRBJ1-6; 8 bases map to TRBD1. The CDR3 consists of 14 residues. Germline CDR1 is MNHEY and CDR2 is SVGAGI. The ends lost 5 bases at V and 9 bases at J; junction bases unmatched: 6.

The chain's CDR3 is CAISDLAGASTDTQYF. The DNA for the CDR3 is TGTGCCATCAGTGATTTAGCGGGAGCGAGCACAGATACGCAGTATTTT. This chain links TRBV10-3 with TRBJ2-3, with 9 bases that match TRBD2. The CDR3 spans 16 residues. V gave up 3 bases and J gave up 0 bases; unmatched junction bases: 4. Germline V lookup: CDR1 ENHRY, CDR2 SYGVKD.

This clonotype has only a few counts. The chain recombines TRBV11-2 with TRBJ2-2; the match to TRBD2 covers 8 bases. Trimming at V came to 2 bases and at J to 2 bases, leaving 7 bases not matched to a gene. The CDR3 is 17 residues long. From germline, CDR1 is SGHAT and CDR2 FQNNGV. The CDR3 sequence is CASSLPREGLNTGELFF. CDR3 bases: TGTGCCAGCAGCTTACCCCGGGAGGGCCTAAACACCGGGGAGCTGTTTTTT.

This chain uses TRBV24-1 with TRBJ2-1; 16 positions agree with TRBD2. CDR1 is KGHDR and CDR2 is SFDVKD in the germline V gene. Trimming at V came to 3 bases and at J to 8 bases, leaving 3 bases not matched to a gene. The CDR3 is made up of 16 amino acids. The CDR3 spells CATSDPGLAGGDEQFF. In DNA form, the CDR3 reads TGTGCCACCAGTGATCCGGGACTAGCGGGGGGGGATGAGCAGTTCTTC.

The V gene is TRBV12-3 or TRBV12-4, the J gene TRBJ2-7, with D possibly TRBD2 on 5 matching bases. The V gene lost 3 bases and the J gene lost 0 bases, with 15 bases spanning the gap. The CDR3 covers 16 residues. The CDR3 DNA follows: TGTGCCAGCAGTTTCGGGATGCACACCTTCTCCTACGAGCAGTACTTC. It yields the protein CASSFGMHTFSYEQYF.

The rearrangement uses TRBV10-3 and TRBJ2-1; 12 bases are a match to TRBD2. Trimming removed 1 base from V and 9 bases from J; junction bases left unmatched: 10. CDR3 size: 17 residues. Germline CDR1 and CDR2: ENHRY and SYGVKD. CDR3 coding DNA: TGTGCCATCAGTGAGTTCCGGACTAGCGGGATTGGGGGTGAGCAGTTCTTC. Its translation is CAISEFRTSGIGGEQFF.

This clonotype was seen repeatedly, ten times or more. The chain combines TRBV12-3 or TRBV12-4 with TRBJ2-7, with 11 positions matching TRBD1. V lost 7 bases, J lost 3 bases, and 14 bases stayed unmatched. This CDR3 region has 17 residues. CDR3 DNA sequence: TGTGCCAGCAATCCAGATCAAGGGGGGACAGGGGGCTACGAGCAGTACTTC. It encodes CASNPDQGGTGGYEQYF.

In this sample, this clonotype turned up many times. The J gene is TRBJ1-2, the V gene TRBV7-9; D is possibly TRBD1 (6 bases). The V and J ends lost 0 bases and 6 bases respectively, with 17 bases between them. The CDR3 loop spans 16 amino acids. From germline, CDR1 is SEHNR and CDR2 FQNEAQ (reference sequence). CDR3 DNA sequence: TGTGCCAGCAGCTTAGCCGGGGAACAGGGCAGCAATGGCTACACCTTC. Its translation is CASSLAGEQGSNGYTF.

This clonotype was picked up a small number of times. This chain connects TRBV7-9 to TRBJ2-1; D is unresolved. CDR1 SEHNR and CDR2 FQNEAQ come from the germline V gene (reference sequence). V was trimmed by 6 bases and J by 7 bases, leaving 25 bases between them. The CDR3 length is 17 residues. The chain's CDR3 is CASSRRGGSNSWNEQFF. CDR3 nucleotide sequence: TGTGCCAGCAGTCGCCGAGGTGGGTCAAACTCGTGGAATGAGCAGTTCTTC.

This clonotype was detected a few times. The rearrangement links TRBV10-3 to TRBJ2-4; D call uncertain. Germline lookup yields CDR1 ENHRY and CDR2 SYGVKD. This CDR3 contains 14 residues. V lost 4 bases, J lost 0 bases, and 7 bases lay in between. The chain's CDR3 is CAISGQLAKNIQYF. As DNA, the CDR3 is TGTGCCATCAGTGGACAATTAGCCAAAAACATTCAGTACTTC.

V usage is TRBV6-2 or TRBV6-3 and J usage is TRBJ1-1; the match to TRBD1 covers 11 bases. V lost 0 bases, J lost 1 base, and 7 bases stayed unmatched. The germline V gene encodes CDR1 MNHEY and CDR2 SVGEGT. The CDR3 runs 18 residues. CDR3 sequence: CASSYSGPGTGGNTEAFF. DNA for the CDR3: TGTGCCAGCAGTTACTCAGGACCCGGGACAGGGGGGAACACTGAAGCTTTCTTT.

This clonotype was counted many times. This CDR3 reads CASSPLTEQYF. CDR3 in DNA: TGTGCCAGCAGTCCCCTCACCGAGCAGTACTTC. This chain joins TRBV28 and TRBJ2-7, with D unclear. Deletions cut 5 bases from V and 6 bases from J, with 8 bases between. The germline gives CDR1 MDHEN, CDR2 SYDVKM. This CDR3 has 11 residues.

This clonotype was seen many times. The chain employs TRBV11-2 and TRBJ2-1; 11 bases fit TRBD1. J gave up 8 bases and V 6 bases, and 6 bases lay outside the gene matches. Germline CDR1 reads SGHAT; CDR2 reads FQNNGV. The CDR3 consists of 14 residues. CDR3 region: CASSGQGANDEQFF. DNA for the CDR3: TGTGCCAGCAGTGGACAGGGGGCAAACGATGAGCAGTTCTTC. Full variable domain (outside the CDR3, taken from reference TRBV11-2 and TRBJ2-1): EAGVAQSPRYKIIEKRQSVAFWCNPISGHATLYWYQQILGQGPKLLIQFQNNGVVDDSQLPKDRFSAERLKGVDSTLKIQPAKLEDSAVYLCASSGQGANDEQFFGPGTRLTVL.

This clonotype was detected only a few times. The chain employs TRBV7-9 and TRBJ2-5; unclear D gene. Germline loops: CDR1 SEHNR, CDR2 FQNEAQ (reference sequence). This CDR3 spans 15 amino acids. Trimming shortened V by 1 base and J by 0 bases, and 9 bases separated the two germline ends. As DNA, the CDR3 is TGTGCCAGCAGCTTAGATAGCTGGGACCAAGAGACCCAGTACTTC. This sequence encodes CASSLDSWDQETQYF.